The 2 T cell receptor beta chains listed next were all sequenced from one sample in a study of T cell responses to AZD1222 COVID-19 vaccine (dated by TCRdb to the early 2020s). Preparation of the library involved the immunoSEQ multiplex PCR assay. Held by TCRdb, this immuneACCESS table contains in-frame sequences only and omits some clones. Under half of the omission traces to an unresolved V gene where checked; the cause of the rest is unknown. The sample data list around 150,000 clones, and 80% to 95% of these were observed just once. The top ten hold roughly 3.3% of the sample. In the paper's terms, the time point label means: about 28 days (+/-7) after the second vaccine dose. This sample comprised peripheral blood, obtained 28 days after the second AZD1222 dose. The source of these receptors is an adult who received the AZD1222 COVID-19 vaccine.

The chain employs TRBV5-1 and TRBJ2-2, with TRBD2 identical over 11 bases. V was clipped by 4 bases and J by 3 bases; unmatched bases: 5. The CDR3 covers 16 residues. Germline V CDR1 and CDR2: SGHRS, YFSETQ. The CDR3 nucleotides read TGCGCCAGCAGCCCCTTAGCGGGAGGGGACACCGGGGAGCTGTTTTTT. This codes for CASSPLAGGDTGELFF.

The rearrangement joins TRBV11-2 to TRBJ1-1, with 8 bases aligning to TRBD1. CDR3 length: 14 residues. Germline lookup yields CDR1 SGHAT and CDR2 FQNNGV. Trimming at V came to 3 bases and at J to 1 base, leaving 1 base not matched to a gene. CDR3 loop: CASSFGQGNTEAFF. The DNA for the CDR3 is TGTGCCAGCAGCTTCGGACAGGGGAACACTGAAGCTTTCTTT.